The rows below give T cell receptor beta chains drawn from one sample of a study of T-cell memory formation after mild COVID-19. Each CDR3 protein is one row after TCRdb ran MiXCR on the 5' RACE reads. The sample contains fewer than 300,000 distinct CDR3 sequences, 15% to 20% of which appear only once. The sequenced sample was PBMCs or a T cell subset sorted from them (not recorded which). Receptors were obtained from a man younger than 35 who had mild COVID-19 (a few samples of this study predate the infection). Cell type and time point are not known. CDR3s include the opening cysteine and the closing phenylalanine or tryptophan. The order of the fields is clone size, J gene, D gene, V gene, CDR3 DNA, CDR3 protein. A D gene is named only where the DNA matches it firmly. Clone sizes are given selectively: once, few, many, or a class where the clone is expanded.

>few|TRBJ1-2|.|TRBV15
TGTGCCACCAGCAGGGATCAGGGGAACTATGGCTACACCTTC
CATSRDQGNYGYTF
>.|TRBJ2-2|TRBD2|TRBV11-3
TGTGCCAGCAGTCGGACTAGGGGAGGCACCGGGGAGCTGTTTTTT
CASSRTRGGTGELFF
>.|TRBJ2-2|.|TRBV4-3
TGCGCCAGCAGCCAAGATGTCCAGGTCACCGGGGAGCTGTTTTTT
CASSQDVQVTGELFF
>.|TRBJ2-5|TRBD2|TRBV15
TGTGCCACCAGCAGACTAGCGGTAGAGACCCAGTACTTC
CATSRLAVETQYF
>few|TRBJ1-2|.|TRBV20-1
TGCAGTGCTAGAGATGGCGGGGACTATGGCTACACCTTC
CSARDGGDYGYTF
>.|TRBJ2-1|TRBD2|TRBV4-3
TGCGCCAGCAGCCAACTAAGAGCGGGGGGGCCGGCCAATGAGCAGTTCTTC
CASSQLRAGGPANEQFF
>few|TRBJ2-7|.|TRBV6-2/TRBV6-3
TGTGCCACCTGGGGGGTTGTGTCGCAAGGACCACAGGACTTC
CATWGVVSQGPQDF
>many|TRBJ2-3|.|TRBV4-3
TGCGCCAGCAGCCAAGAAGTCACCACAGATACGCAGTATTTT
CASSQEVTTDTQYF
>.|TRBJ1-4|.|TRBV7-8
TGTGCCAGCAGCTTAACTTCATGGGATGGCTATGAAAAACTGTTTTTT
CASSLTSWDGYEKLFF
>few|TRBJ1-2|.|TRBV5-1
TGCGCCAGCAGCTTGCAGGGTGGAGGCTACACCTTC
CASSLQGGGYTF
>few|TRBJ1-3|.|TRBV7-9
TGTGCCAGCAGCTTAGCGCTAAACCGAGACTCTGGAAACACCATATATTTT
CASSLALNRDSGNTIYF
>few|TRBJ2-1|.|TRBV19
TGTGCCAGTAGTCCGGGAATAACCCCCAATGAGCAGTTCTTC
CASSPGITPNEQFF
>many|TRBJ1-2|TRBD1|TRBV4-2
TGTGCCAGCAGCCTACCTGAGGGGACAGCAAACTATGGCTACACCTTC
CASSLPEGTANYGYTF
>.|TRBJ2-3|TRBD2|TRBV6-6
TGTGCCAGCAGTTACCTAGCGGGGCCCACAGATACGCAGTATTTT
CASSYLAGPTDTQYF
>.|TRBJ2-3|TRBD2|TRBV12-3/TRBV12-4
TGTGCCAGCAGCTTTGGGGGGCCTAGCGGGGGCACAGATACGCAGTATTTT
CASSFGGPSGGTDTQYF
>few|TRBJ2-5|TRBD2|TRBV7-8
TGTGCCAGCAGCTTTTCCGGGGGGGCCGGAGAGACCCAGTACTTC
CASSFSGGAGETQYF
>few|TRBJ2-3|TRBD1|TRBV28
TGTGCCAGCAGTTTCTACCGGGACAGGGTCTCAGATACGCAGTATTTT
CASSFYRDRVSDTQYF